The 13 T cell receptor beta chains below all came from one sample that was sequenced in a study of Tregs in tolerant kidney transplant recipients. Generated by immunoSEQ multiplex PCR, the TCRdb table keeps only in-frame clones and is missing some. The sample has some 250,000 clones, approximately 84% seen once. The source material was CD4+ T cells from blood. The receptors come from a human donor in good health.

The V and J genes are TRBV6-1 and TRBJ2-5; 8 bases map to TRBD2. The CDR3 has 15 amino acids. Trimming at V came to 4 bases and at J to 5 bases, leaving 9 bases not matched to a gene. CDR1 is MNHNS, CDR2 SASEGT, per germline. The CDR3 DNA reads TGTGCCAGCAGTGCCTTGGGACTAGATTTCGAGACCCAGTACTTC. It specifies CASSALGLDFETQYF.

This clone was observed a single time. The chain uses TRBV9 and TRBJ1-2; D is perhaps TRBD1 (5 bases). Per germline, CDR1 SGDLS and CDR2 YYNGEE. Trimming left V 0 bases short and J 2 bases short, with 14 bases between. The CDR3 consists of 16 residues. The CDR3 DNA follows: TGTGCCAGCAGCGTAGCTACGACAGTACTCAACTATGGCTACACCTTC. The encoded protein is CASSVATTVLNYGYTF.

The chain is built from TRBV6-4 and TRBJ2-7; the D call may be TRBD1 or TRBD2 (6 bases each). Trimming took 3 bases from V and 3 from J, leaving 18 bases between them. Germline assignment: CDR1 MRHNA and CDR2 SNTAGT. This CDR3 has 16 residues. The CDR3 spells CASSEVGGTDFYEQYF. The CDR3 nucleotides are TGTGCCAGCAGTGAAGTGGGGGGCACGGACTTCTACGAGCAGTACTTC.

This sequence joins TRBV20-1 and TRBJ2-1, with D tentatively TRBD2 (5 bases). In germline, CDR1 is DFQATT, CDR2 SNEGSKA (reference sequence). The CDR3 contains 11 residues. The V end was cut by 6 bases, the J end by 7 bases, with 10 bases between. CDR3 DNA: TGCAGTGCCCCCCCGGGGAATGAGCAGTTCTTC. Its translation is CSAPPGNEQFF.

This clone was observed a few times. The gene calls are TRBV6-1 and TRBJ1-2; D perhaps matches TRBD1 (5 bases). Germline CDR1 and CDR2: MNHNS and SASEGT. V dropped 2 bases and J dropped 4 bases, with 17 bases sitting between them. The CDR3 is 16 amino acids. CDR3 DNA: TGTGCCAGCAGTGAACGGGGCCGCGGGAGCGGCTATGGCTACACCTTC. The encoded protein is CASSERGRGSGYGYTF.

This sequence joins TRBV30 and TRBJ1-3; 7 bases map to TRBD1. From germline, CDR1 is GTSNPN and CDR2 SVGIG (reference sequence). V lost 3 bases to trimming and J lost 4 bases; unmatched junction nucleotides: 3. CDR3 length: 13 amino acids. The CDR3 nucleotides are TGTGCCTGGAGGACAGGGCCAGGAAACACCATATATTTT. Protein product: CAWRTGPGNTIYF. The full variable domain, rest sourced from reference TRBV30 and TRBJ1-3, is SQTIHQWPATLVQPVGSPLSLECTVEGTSNPNLYWYRQAAGRGLQLLFYSVGIGQISSEVPQNLSASRPQDRQFILSSKKLLLSDSGFYLCAWRTGPGNTIYFGEGSWLTVV.

The chain carries TRBV30 and TRBJ2-7; no firm D call. V lost 3 bases and J lost 3, with 12 bases in between. This CDR3 is 13 amino acids long. The germline V gene encodes CDR1 GTSNPN and CDR2 SVGIG (reference sequence). CDR3 sequence (DNA): TGTGCCTGGAGCGGTATGATACTCTACGAGCAGTACTTC. Amino acid sequence: CAWSGMILYEQYF.

V and J are TRBV19 and TRBJ2-1; possibly TRBD1 for D (6 bases). The V gene lost 7 bases and the J gene lost 10 bases, with 11 bases spanning the gap. Per germline, CDR1 LNHDA and CDR2 SQIVND (reference sequence). The CDR3 has 11 residues. This CDR3 reads CASITRGEQFF. CDR3 DNA sequence: TGTGCCAGTATCACGAGGGGGGAGCAGTTCTTC.

The chain links TRBV27 to TRBJ2-5, with 10 bases identical to TRBD1. V trimming: 5 bases; J trimming: 4 bases; junction bases outside the gene matches: 10. The V gene's germline CDR1 is MNHEY and CDR2 SMNVEV (reference sequence). The CDR3 is 16 residues long. CDR3 bases: TGTGCCAGCAGTCCATACCGCGGGACAGGGGTAGAGACCCAGTACTTC. It encodes CASSPYRGTGVETQYF.

This chain uses TRBV19 with TRBJ1-6, with D possibly being TRBD1 (5 bases). With 5 bases removed from V and 4 bases from J, the gap between germline ends came to 12 bases. Germline-derived CDR1 and CDR2 are LNHDA and SQIVND (reference sequence). The CDR3 is 15 amino acids. CDR3 coding DNA: TGTGCCAGTAGTCGGGGCTCAGAGTATAATTCACCCCTCCACTTT. It specifies CASSRGSEYNSPLHF.

The genes are TRBV5-4 and TRBJ2-5; tentative D call: TRBD1 (6 bases). V was trimmed by 3 bases and J by 2 bases, leaving 11 bases between them. Germline V CDR1 and CDR2: SGHNT, YYREEE (reference sequence). The CDR3 sequence is 14 residues long. The CDR3 reads CASSWQTGQETQYF. The DNA for the CDR3 is TGTGCCAGCAGCTGGCAGACAGGTCAAGAGACCCAGTACTTC.

This clone appeared a few times. The chain is built from TRBV10-1 and TRBJ2-7, with D unresolved. The ends were cut back, 5 bases at V and 2 bases at J, with 7 bases in the middle. Looked up from germline, CDR1 is WNHNN and CDR2 is SYGVQD (reference sequence). The CDR3 sequence is 12 residues long. CDR3 in amino acids: CASSRGPYEQYF. CDR3 coding DNA: TGCGCCAGCAGTCGAGGACCCTACGAGCAGTACTTC.

The genes are TRBV2 and TRBJ2-7, with D uncertain. The V gene lost 4 bases and the J gene lost 1 base, with 5 bases spanning the gap. The CDR3 has 12 residues. Germline V gives CDR1 SNHLY, CDR2 FYNNEI. Here the CDR3 reads CASSGLSYEQYF. The CDR3 nucleotides read TGTGCCAGCAGTGGTCTATCCTACGAGCAGTACTTC.